These 6 T cell receptor beta chains were sequenced from one sample in a study of T cells in Graves' hyperthyroidism and ophthalmopathy. Regions amplified from RNA transcripts were the TCR beta CDR3 regions. Carried out on the TCR CDR3, a first-round RT-PCR used the HTBI primer set. MiXCR was run by TCRdb on the multiplex PCR reads, yielding one entry per CDR3 protein. The sample has over 500,000 distinct CDR3 sequences, 46% seen once. Material for sequencing was peripheral blood or thyroid tissue (not recorded which). The receptors here all came from an adult woman with Graves' disease, either hyperthyroidism or ophthalmopathy (not recorded which).

The chain carries TRBV29-1 and TRBJ1-1; 7 positions agree with TRBD1. CDR3 length: 13 residues. Germline V gene data show CDR1 as SQVTM and CDR2 as ANQGSEA. J lost 5 bases, V lost 6 bases, and 9 bases had no gene match. CDR3 DNA: TGCAGCGTCGCAGGGGGAGGTAGTACTGAAGCTTTCTTT. Translation: CSVAGGGSTEAFF.

In this sample, this clonotype turned up many times. This chain connects TRBV4-3 to TRBJ2-3; D is perhaps TRBD2 (6 bases). The CDR3 has 15 amino acids. CDR1 is LGHNA, CDR2 YSLEER, per germline. Trimming left V 4 bases short and J 5 bases short, with 16 bases between. The CDR3: CASSPGRDWRDTQYF. In DNA form, the CDR3 reads TGCGCCAGCAGCCCGGGGCGGGATTGGCGAGATACGCAGTATTTT.

This clonotype was seen more than once but under ten times. The gene calls are TRBV7-9 and TRBJ2-7; the D is unclear. V dropped 5 bases and J dropped 2 bases, with 13 bases sitting between them. The CDR3 is 14 residues long. The germline V gene encodes CDR1 SEHNR and CDR2 FQNEAQ (reference sequence). The CDR3 here is CASSPLPEPYEQYF. The CDR3 nucleotides are TGTGCCAGCAGCCCTCTACCAGAGCCCTACGAGCAGTACTTC.

The chain joins TRBV11-1 to TRBJ1-1; D is uncertain. The germline V and J ends were trimmed by 4 bases and 7 bases, with 10 bases remaining between them. Per germline, CDR1 SGHAT and CDR2 FQDESV (reference sequence). This CDR3 is built from 12 residues. CDR3 sequence: CASSYNTIEAFF. DNA of the CDR3: TGTGCCAGCAGCTATAACACTATTGAAGCTTTCTTT.

The chain combines TRBV6-5 with TRBJ1-1; D uncertain. CDR3 length: 10 residues. With 8 bases removed from V and 7 bases from J, the gap between germline ends came to 8 bases. In germline, CDR1 is MNHEY, CDR2 SVGAGI. The CDR3 spells CASESNEAFF. The CDR3 DNA reads as TGTGCCAGCGAGTCCAATGAAGCTTTCTTT.

There are many counts of this clonotype. This chain uses TRBV19 with TRBJ2-7; the D gene is possibly TRBD2 (6 bases). Per the germline V gene, CDR1 is LNHDA and CDR2 is SQIVND (reference sequence). Trimming removed 5 bases from V and 2 bases from J, with 10 bases in between. The CDR3 has 13 residues. The chain's CDR3 is CASSDGGTYEQYF. The CDR3, as DNA: TGTGCCAGTAGTGACGGGGGTACCTACGAGCAGTACTTC.